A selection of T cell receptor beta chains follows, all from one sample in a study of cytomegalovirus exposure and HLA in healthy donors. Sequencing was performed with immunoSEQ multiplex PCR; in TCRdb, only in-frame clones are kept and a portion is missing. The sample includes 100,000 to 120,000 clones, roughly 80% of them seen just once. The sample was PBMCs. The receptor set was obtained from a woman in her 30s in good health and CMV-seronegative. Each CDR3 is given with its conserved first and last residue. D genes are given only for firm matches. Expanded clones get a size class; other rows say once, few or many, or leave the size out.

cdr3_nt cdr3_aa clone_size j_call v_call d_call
TGTGCCAGCAGCGTAGGTGGCGGGAGGAACACCGGGGAGCTGTTTTTT CASSVGGGRNTGELFF . TRBJ2-2 TRBV9 TRBD2
TGCAGCTTTCGACAGGGGGCCTACGAGCAGTACTTC CSFRQGAYEQYF . TRBJ2-7 TRBV29-1 TRBD1
TGCGCCAGCAGTGGGCTAGCGGGTCCGAGCTCCTACAATGAGCAGTTCTTC CASSGLAGPSSYNEQFF . TRBJ2-1 TRBV10-1 TRBD2
TGTGCCAGCAGCGTAGGAACAGGCAAGGAGCCCCAGCATTTT CASSVGTGKEPQHF once TRBJ1-5 TRBV9 .
TGTGCCAGCAGCCAAGTGGGGGGGCGCCGTTATGGCTACACCTTC CASSQVGGRRYGYTF . TRBJ1-2 TRBV4-2 .
TGTGCCAGCAGGGACAGGGGGCCCTATGGCTACACCTTC CASRDRGPYGYTF few TRBJ1-2 TRBV2 TRBD1
TGTGCCAGCAGCCAAGACTCACCGGGACTAGTCTACAATGAGCAGTTCTTC CASSQDSPGLVYNEQFF . TRBJ2-1 TRBV14 TRBD2
TGTGCCAGCTCAGGAGGGTTAAGGGAGACCCAGTACTTC CASSGGLRETQYF . TRBJ2-5 TRBV18 .
TGTGCCAGCAGCGCGGGACCTAACCAAGAGACCCAGTACTTC CASSAGPNQETQYF . TRBJ2-5 TRBV7-3 .
TGTGCCTCGATACTACGGGCAGGGTTTAATGAAAAACTGTTTTTT CASILRAGFNEKLFF . TRBJ1-4 TRBV30 .
TGCAGCGTTGAACGGGCTGGAAACACCATATATTTT CSVERAGNTIYF . TRBJ1-3 TRBV29-1 .
TGTGCCAGCAGACGACTAGCGGGGGGTCTATTAAGTAGCACAGATACGCAGTATTTT CASRRLAGGLLSSTDTQYF . TRBJ2-3 TRBV2 TRBD2
TGCGCCAGCAGCCAAGAGGAGAATGGGGCGTTTTCCCCCACAGATACGCAGTATTTT CASSQEENGAFSPTDTQYF few TRBJ2-3 TRBV4-1 .
TGTGCCAGCAGCCCCGGGGGGAGAAGCACAGATACGCAGTATTTT CASSPGGRSTDTQYF . TRBJ2-3 TRBV7-2 TRBD2
TGTGCCAGCAGAACGGGACAGCAAAACACCGGGGAGCTGTTTTTT CASRTGQQNTGELFF . TRBJ2-2 TRBV28 TRBD1
TGTGCCAGTAGTCCGGGGGGCTACGAGCAGTACTTC CASSPGGYEQYF . TRBJ2-7 TRBV19 TRBD2
TGTGCCAGCAGCCAAAGACTAGGAGATTACGAGCAGTACTTC CASSQRLGDYEQYF . TRBJ2-7 TRBV7-6 .
TGTGCCAGCAGCAGGACAGGGGCGGACGGGGAGCTGTTTTTT CASSRTGADGELFF . TRBJ2-2 TRBV21-1 .
TGTGCCTGGAGTACCGGGGGAGGCAATCAGCCCCAGCATTTT CAWSTGGGNQPQHF . TRBJ1-5 TRBV30 .
TGTGCCAGCAGCCAAACAGGGGAAAGCAATCAGCCCCAGCATTTT CASSQTGESNQPQHF . TRBJ1-5 TRBV4-2 TRBD1
TGTGCCAGCAGTCCAGCAGGGTTTCTCTACGAGCAGTACTTC CASSPAGFLYEQYF . TRBJ2-7 TRBV6-6 .
TGCGCCAGCAGCTTTAATGGACAGACTGAAGCTTTCTTT CASSFNGQTEAFF . TRBJ1-1 TRBV5-1 .
TGTGCCAGCAGCTCCCCCCGGACCGGGGAGCTGTTTTTT CASSSPRTGELFF . TRBJ2-2 TRBV7-2 .
TGTGCCAGCAGCTTAGTGAGGAGACAGGGTTTCTCTGGGGCCAACGTCCTGACTTTC CASSLVRRQGFSGANVLTF . TRBJ2-6 TRBV11-2 TRBD1
TGCAGCGTGGTTGACAGCACGGCGGGAATTTACGAGCAGTACTTC CSVVDSTAGIYEQYF . TRBJ2-7 TRBV29-1 .
TGCGCCAGCAGCCAGGGACAGGGGACGCAGCCCCAGCATTTT CASSQGQGTQPQHF . TRBJ1-5 TRBV4-1 TRBD1
TGTGCCAGCAGCCCGGCGGGGGCTAGCGGGAGGGGCCGGTTCTTC CASSPAGASGRGRFF . TRBJ2-1 TRBV14 TRBD2
TGCGCCAGCAGCCCCTTAGCGACCATAGGGATCACAGATACGCAGTATTTT CASSPLATIGITDTQYF once TRBJ2-3 TRBV5-1 .
TGTGCCACCAGCAGATGGACTAGCGGGGGTGATACGCAGTATTTT CATSRWTSGGDTQYF . TRBJ2-3 TRBV15 TRBD2
TGTGCCACCGGTGGAGACGCTAACACCATATATTTT CATGGDANTIYF . TRBJ1-3 TRBV28 .
TGCGCCAGCAGCTTGGCCTGGAGCACCGGGGAGCTGTTTTTT CASSLAWSTGELFF once TRBJ2-2 TRBV5-1 .
TGCGCCAGCAGCTTGGAAAGCTACTCTGGAAACACCATATATTTT CASSLESYSGNTIYF few TRBJ1-3 TRBV5-1 .
TGTGCCAGCAGTGGAGAAGCGGGAGTCGATACGCAGTATTTT CASSGEAGVDTQYF . TRBJ2-3 TRBV2 TRBD2
TGTGCCAGTACCCCATCACCCGGAGGCACCTACGAGCAGTACTTC CASTPSPGGTYEQYF . TRBJ2-7 TRBV5-4 .
TGTGCCAGCAGTGTAACCGGGACAGCGAACACCGGGGAGCTGTTTTTT CASSVTGTANTGELFF once TRBJ2-2 TRBV6-1 TRBD1
TGTGCCATCAGTGATGGGACAGACACCCAAGAGACCCAGTACTTC CAISDGTDTQETQYF few TRBJ2-5 TRBV10-3 TRBD1
TGTGCCAGCAGTGAAGACTTACAAGAGACCCAGTACTTC CASSEDLQETQYF . TRBJ2-5 TRBV2 .
TGTGCCAGCAGTTCACCGGGACAGAGTTACGAGCAGTACTTC CASSSPGQSYEQYF . TRBJ2-7 TRBV28 TRBD1
TGCAGCGTTGCCCTAGCGCCCTCCTACAATGAGCAGTTCTTC CSVALAPSYNEQFF . TRBJ2-1 TRBV29-1 .
TGTGCCAGCAGCCACCTCGGCGGGTGGGATGGCTACACCTTC CASSHLGGWDGYTF few TRBJ1-2 TRBV5-5 .
TGTGCCAGCAATCGGAGCAGGGGTAATTCACCCCTCCACTTT CASNRSRGNSPLHF . TRBJ1-6 TRBV6-1 .
TGTGCCAGTAGTATTCTCGGGGGGGCCACAGATACGCAGTATTTT CASSILGGATDTQYF . TRBJ2-3 TRBV19 TRBD2
TGTGCTAGCAGCTTAGCGCGGGCTAGGGGGAGAGAGACCCAGTACTTC CASSLARARGRETQYF once TRBJ2-5 TRBV7-7 .
TGTGCCTGGAATTCCGCGGGGAGTGGCGAGCAGTTCTTC CAWNSAGSGEQFF . TRBJ2-1 TRBV30 .